A selection of T cell receptor beta chains follows, all from one sample in a study of CD8+CD57+ T cells in acquired aplastic anemia. TCRdb reanalysed the reads using MiXCR and keeps one entry per CDR3 protein. The sample yields just over 400,000 distinct CDR3 sequences, about two thirds seen once. Sequences were obtained from sorted CD4+, CD8+, or CD8+CD57+ T cells (not recorded which) from PBMCs. These receptors came from a human donor in good health, serving as a control. Each CDR3 is given with its conserved first and last residue. Each record gives: D gene, J gene, clone size, V gene, CDR3 protein, CDR3 DNA. A D gene is named only where the DNA matches it firmly. Size is stated for part of the rows, as once, few or many counts, or as a class when the clone is expanded.

>.|TRBJ1-2|.|TRBV7-3
CASRTAGFKRRSTF
TGTGCCAGTCGGACAGCCGGGTTCAAGAGACGCAGTACTTTC
>.|TRBJ1-1|.|TRBV29-1
CSARMDDMNTEAFF
TGCAGCGCCCGCATGGACGACATGAACACTGAAGCTTTCTTT
>.|TRBJ2-1|few|TRBV2
CASSEGRTGRDEQFF
TGTGCCAGCAGTGAAGGCCGAACAGGACGGGATGAGCAGTTCTTC
>.|TRBJ1-1|.|TRBV7-3
CATSPTGGRAEAFF
TGTGCCACCAGCCCTACCGGGGGCAGAGCTGAAGCTTTCTTT
>.|TRBJ2-5|.|TRBV2
CASRAGSQPQYF
TGTGCCAGCAGAGCTGGTAGTCAGCCCCAGTACTTC
>TRBD1|TRBJ1-1|.|TRBV2
CASSFNRQGEDTEAFF
TGTGCCAGCAGCTTCAACCGACAGGGAGAGGACACTGAAGCTTTCTTT
>.|TRBJ1-1|.|TRBV9
CASSVELLGNTEAFF
TGTGCCAGCAGCGTAGAACTTCTGGGGAACACTGAAGCTTTCTTT
>.|TRBJ1-6|.|TRBV7-9
CASSLGSVNSPLHF
TGTGCCAGCAGCTTAGGCTCGGTTAATTCACCCCTCCACTTT
>.|TRBJ1-1|.|TRBV20-1
CSARPPDLAEAFF
TGCAGTGCTAGGCCCCCGGACCTCGCTGAGGCTTTCTTT
>.|TRBJ2-5|once|TRBV7-3
CASSSQGAEGTQCF
TGTGCCAGCAGCTCCCAAGGGGCGGAAGGGACCCAGTGCTTC
>.|TRBJ1-1|once|TRBV9
CASSEDGGGRGYTEAFF
TGTGCCAGCAGCGAAGATGGGGGAGGGCGGGGCTACACTGAAGCTTTCTTT
>.|TRBJ1-1|many|TRBV12-3/TRBV12-4
CASSHGGRGTEAFF
TGTGCCAGCAGCCACGGGGGCCGGGGCACTGAAGCTTTCTTT
>.|TRBJ1-3|.|TRBV7-8
CASSSTSSGNDIYF
TGTGCCAGCAGCTCCACATCCTCTGGAAACGACATATATTTT
>.|TRBJ1-5|.|TRBV5-1
CASSLVGTEAGNQPQHF
TGTGCCAGCAGCTTGGTGGGGACTGAAGCCGGCAATCAGCCCCAGCATTTT
>TRBD1|TRBJ2-1|once|TRBV20-1
CSAGDRTYGYNEQFF
TGCAGTGCTGGGGACAGAACTTATGGCTACAATGAGCAGTTCTTC
>.|TRBJ2-7|once|TRBV20-1
CSASDRHGNEQYF
TGCAGTGCTAGTGACAGGCACGGGAACGAGCAGTACTTC